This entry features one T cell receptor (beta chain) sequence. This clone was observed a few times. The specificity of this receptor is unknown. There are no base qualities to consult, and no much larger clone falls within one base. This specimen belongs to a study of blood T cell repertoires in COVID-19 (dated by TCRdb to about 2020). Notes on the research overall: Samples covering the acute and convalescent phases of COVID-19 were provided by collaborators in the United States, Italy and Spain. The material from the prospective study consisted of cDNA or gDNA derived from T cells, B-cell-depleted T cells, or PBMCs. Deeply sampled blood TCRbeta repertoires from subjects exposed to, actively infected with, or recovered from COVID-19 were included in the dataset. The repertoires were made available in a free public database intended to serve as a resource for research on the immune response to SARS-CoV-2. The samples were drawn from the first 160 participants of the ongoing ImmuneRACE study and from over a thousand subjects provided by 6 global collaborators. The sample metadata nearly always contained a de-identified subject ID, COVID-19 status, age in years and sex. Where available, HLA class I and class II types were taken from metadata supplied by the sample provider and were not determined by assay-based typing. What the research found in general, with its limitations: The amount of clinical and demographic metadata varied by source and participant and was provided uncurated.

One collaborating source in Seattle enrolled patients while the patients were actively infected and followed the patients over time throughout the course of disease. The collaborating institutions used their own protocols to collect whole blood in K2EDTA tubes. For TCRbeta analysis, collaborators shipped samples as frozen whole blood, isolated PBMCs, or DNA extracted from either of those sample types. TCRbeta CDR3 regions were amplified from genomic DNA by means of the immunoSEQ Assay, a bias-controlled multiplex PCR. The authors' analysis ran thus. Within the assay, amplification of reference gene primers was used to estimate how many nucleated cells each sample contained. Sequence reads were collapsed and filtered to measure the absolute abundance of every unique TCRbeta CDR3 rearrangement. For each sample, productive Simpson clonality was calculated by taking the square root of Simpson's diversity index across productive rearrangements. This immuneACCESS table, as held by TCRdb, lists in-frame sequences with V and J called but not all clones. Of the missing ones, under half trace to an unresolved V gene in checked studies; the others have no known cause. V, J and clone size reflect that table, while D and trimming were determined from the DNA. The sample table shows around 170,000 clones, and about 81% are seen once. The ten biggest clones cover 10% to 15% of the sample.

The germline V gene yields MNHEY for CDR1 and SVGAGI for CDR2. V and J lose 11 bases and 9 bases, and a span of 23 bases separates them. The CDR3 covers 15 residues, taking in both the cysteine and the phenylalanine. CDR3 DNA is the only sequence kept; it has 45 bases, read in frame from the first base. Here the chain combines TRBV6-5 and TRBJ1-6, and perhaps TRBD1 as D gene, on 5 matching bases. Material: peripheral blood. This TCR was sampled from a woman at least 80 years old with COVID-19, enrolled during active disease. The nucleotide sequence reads TGTGCCGGAGGGGACGAAAATATTCTGGTTTCACCCCTCCACTTT. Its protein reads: CAGGDENILVSPLHF.